The 28 T cell receptor beta chains below all came from one sample that was sequenced in a study of spatial heterogeneity in lung cancer. The time point here: sample taken at primary tumor resection. No cells were sorted before sequencing. The whole RNA sequenced was extracted from tumor, nontumor lung or frozen PBMC. MiXCR was run by TCRdb on the 5' RACE reads, yielding one entry per CDR3 protein. The table has about 44,000 distinct CDR3 sequences, roughly an eighth seen once. The starting material was PBMCs, obtained at surgery. The source of these receptors is a male donor with early-stage non-small cell lung cancer.

Ten or more counts support this clonotype. V is TRBV5-1 and J is TRBJ1-1; 7 bases align to TRBD1. The CDR3 loop spans 16 amino acids. With 0 bases clipped from V and 3 bases from J, the junction kept 8 bases outside the gene matches. Germline V gene sequence: CDR1 SGHRS, CDR2 YFSETQ. The CDR3 nucleotides read TGCGCCAGCAGCTTGGAAGGCAGGGGGACGGACACTGAAGCTTTCTTT. This gives the protein CASSLEGRGTDTEAFF.

The chain carries TRBV6-6 and TRBJ1-5; TRBD1 aligns across 7 bases. CDR3 length equals 15 residues. Germline V lookup: CDR1 MNHNY, CDR2 SVGAGI (reference sequence). J was trimmed by 6 bases and V by 8 bases; bases with no gene match: 13. The CDR3 DNA is TGTGCCAGCGTCATTGACAGGGTCCTTTCTCAGCCCCAGCATTTT. Its protein is CASVIDRVLSQPQHF.

The rearrangement links TRBV7-9 to TRBJ2-3; no firm D call. The CDR3 is 15 amino acids. Germline V gene data show CDR1 as SEHNR and CDR2 as FQNEAQ (reference sequence). V shed 3 bases and J shed 2 bases, with 12 bases lying between them. CDR3 loop: CASSFQLSNTDTQYF. The CDR3 DNA is TGTGCCAGCAGCTTTCAACTGTCTAACACAGATACGCAGTATTTT. The entire variable domain, with the rest obtained from reference TRBV7-9 and TRBJ2-3, is as follows: DTGVSQNPRHKITKRGQNVTFRCDPISEHNRLYWYRQTLGQGPEFLTYFQNEAQLEKSRLLSDRFSAERPKGSFSTLEIQRTEQGDSAMYLCASSFQLSNTDTQYFGPGTRLTVL.

This clonotype was seen more than once but under ten times. In DNA form, the CDR3 reads TGTGCCACCAGTGAGTTAGCGGGGAGCACAGATACGCAGTATTTT. It is translated as CATSELAGSTDTQYF. V usage is TRBV24-1 and J usage is TRBJ2-3; 8 nucleotides agree with TRBD2. This CDR3 contains 15 residues. CDR1 is KGHDR, CDR2 SFDVKD, per germline. V dropped 4 bases and J dropped 0; count of bases not matched to a gene: 2.

As to this clonotype: This could be a read error, since a much larger clone is one nucleotide away. CDR3 DNA: TGTGCCAGCAGCAAGACACAAGATAACAATCAGCCCCAGCATTTT. This sequence encodes CASSKTQDNNQPQHF. V gene TRBV7-2 combines with J gene TRBJ1-5; no clear D. Trimming removed 5 bases at V and 3 bases at J, with 14 bases between. Germline-derived CDR1 and CDR2 are SGHTA and FQGNSA. The length of the CDR3 is 15 residues.

J is TRBJ1-5 and V is TRBV20-1, with D perhaps matching TRBD1 (6 bases). Germline V gene sequence: CDR1 DFQATT, CDR2 SNEGSKA (reference sequence). V was trimmed by 3 bases and J by 4 bases, leaving 13 bases between them. The CDR3 loop spans 14 amino acids. Here the CDR3 DNA reads TGCAGTGCTAGTAAACCCGGACAGAATCAGCCCCAGCATTTT. Translation gives CSASKPGQNQPQHF.

At least ten counts were recorded for this clonotype. The chain carries TRBV9 and TRBJ2-5, with D perhaps TRBD1 (5 bases). V shed 1 base and J shed 1 base, with 11 bases lying between them. Germline V lookup: CDR1 SGDLS, CDR2 YYNGEE. This CDR3 contains 15 residues. CDR3 protein: CASSVLGLIQETQYF. CDR3 bases: TGTGCCAGCAGCGTATTGGGGCTGATCCAAGAGACCCAGTACTTC.

This clonotype was counted between two and nine times. The J gene is TRBJ2-1, the V gene TRBV19; 8 bases fit TRBD2. There are 15 residues in the CDR3. V shed 0 bases, J shed 4 bases, and the junction held 2 bases outside the gene matches. The V gene's germline CDR1 is LNHDA and CDR2 SQIVND (reference sequence). CDR3 in amino acids: CASSIDLAGYNEQFF. For the CDR3, the DNA is TGTGCCAGTAGTATAGATCTAGCGGGTTACAATGAGCAGTTCTTC.

This clonotype was found many times. The chain is built from TRBV5-1 and TRBJ2-2; the D is unclear. The germline V gene encodes CDR1 SGHRS and CDR2 YFSETQ. The CDR3 extends over 14 amino acids. V was cut by 4 bases and J by 5 bases, with 12 bases left in between. The CDR3 spells CASSRSMGTGELFF. In DNA form, the CDR3 reads TGCGCCAGCAGCCGTTCGATGGGGACCGGGGAGCTGTTTTTT.

The chain couples TRBV3-1 to TRBJ1-5; a weak D match, TRBD1 (5 bases). With 0 bases removed from V and 5 bases from J, the gap between germline ends came to 11 bases. Germline CDR1 and CDR2: LGHDT and YNNKEL (reference sequence). The CDR3 has 15 residues. CDR3 loop: CASSQDLAGYQPQHF. In DNA, the CDR3 is TGTGCCAGCAGCCAAGATTTGGCAGGGTATCAGCCCCAGCATTTT.

This clonotype was detected many times. The chain links TRBV7-8 to TRBJ2-1; 7 nucleotides line up with TRBD1. This CDR3 comprises 18 residues. V was clipped by 0 bases and J by 4 bases; unmatched bases: 12. Germline CDR1 reads SGHVS; CDR2 reads FQNEAQ. The CDR3, as DNA: TGTGCCAGCAGCTTAGCGGTGGGCAGGGGGAGTAAATACAATGAGCAGTTCTTC. Its translation: CASSLAVGRGSKYNEQFF.

By frequency in the sample, this clonotype is medium-sized (0.01 to 0.1%). The chain links TRBV12-3 or TRBV12-4 to TRBJ2-5, with D perhaps being TRBD1 or TRBD2 (5 bases each). CDR3 length equals 14 residues. V lost 2 bases, J lost 5 bases, and 12 bases lay in between. CDR3: CASSLPGQEETQYF. The CDR3 nucleotides are TGTGCCAGCAGTTTACCGGGGCAGGAGGAGACCCAGTACTTC.

This clonotype has a count of ten or more. This chain connects TRBV4-3 to TRBJ1-5; no definite D call. Per germline, CDR1 LGHNA and CDR2 YSLEER. V was cut by 3 bases and J by 5 bases, with 17 bases left in between. CDR3 length: 16 amino acids. This chain's CDR3 is CASSHDAGGSYQPQHF. The CDR3 DNA reads as TGCGCCAGCAGCCACGACGCAGGAGGCAGTTATCAGCCCCAGCATTTT.

The CDR3 spells CASSSDRLSGNTIYF. The CDR3 DNA is TGTGCCAGCAGCTCCGACAGACTCTCTGGAAACACCATATATTTT. The gene calls are TRBV7-2 and TRBJ1-3; TRBD1 might be the D (5 bases). The CDR3 covers 15 residues. Deletions cut 4 bases from V and 0 bases from J, with 10 bases between. Germline V gene data show CDR1 as SGHTA and CDR2 as FQGNSA.

About this clonotype: A much larger clonotype is one base distant, so this may be a read error. CDR3 loop: CASSFVVAGEAFF. The DNA of the CDR3 is TGTGCCAGCAGCTTTGTGGTAGCAGGTGAAGCTTTCTTT. The J gene is TRBJ1-1, the V gene TRBV5-4; D is uncertain. Trimming left V 2 bases short and J 7 bases short, with 12 bases between. Germline V lookup: CDR1 SGHNT, CDR2 YYREEE (reference sequence). This CDR3 has 13 residues.

The V gene is TRBV25-1, the J gene TRBJ2-3; 8 nucleotides agree with TRBD1. The CDR3 is 14 amino acids. Per germline, CDR1 MGHDK and CDR2 SYGVNS. The ends lost 5 bases at V and 1 base at J; junction bases unmatched: 2. The CDR3 here is CASSLQGGTDTQYF. The CDR3 DNA reads as TGTGCCAGCAGTTTACAGGGGGGCACAGATACGCAGTATTTT.

The J gene is TRBJ2-5, the V gene TRBV5-1, with 11 nucleotides matching TRBD2. The V and J ends lost 0 bases and 1 base, in that order; junction bases with no gene match: 8. This CDR3 comprises 18 residues. CDR1 SGHRS and CDR2 YFSETQ come from the germline V gene. Here the CDR3 reads CASSLGSLAGVLQETQYF. CDR3 nucleotides: TGCGCCAGCAGCTTGGGATCACTAGCGGGGGTCCTCCAAGAGACCCAGTACTTC.

The chain links TRBV5-1 to TRBJ2-7, with TRBD1 as a possible D gene (6 bases). The CDR3 is 16 residues long. The germline V gene has CDR1 SGHRS and CDR2 YFSETQ. Trimming took off 4 bases at V and 0 bases at J, with 17 bases between the two ends. CDR3 sequence (DNA): TGCGCCAGCAGCGTCGACAGGTCCGCAAGCTCCTACGAGCAGTACTTC. Encoded protein: CASSVDRSASSYEQYF.

This clonotype was seen a handful of times. This chain connects TRBV5-1 to TRBJ1-4; 7 bases align to TRBD1. CDR1 is SGHRS, CDR2 YFSETQ, per germline. The V segment lost 3 bases and the J segment 4 bases; nucleotides outside the gene matches: 3. This CDR3 is built from 14 residues. The chain's CDR3 is CASSYRDSNEKLFF. In DNA, the CDR3 is TGCGCCAGCAGCTACCGGGACAGTAATGAAAAACTGTTTTTT. Looking up the rest from reference TRBV5-1 and TRBJ1-4 gives the full variable domain: KAGVTQTPRYLIKTRGQQVTLSCSPISGHRSVSWYQQTPGQGLQFLFEYFSETQRNKGNFPGRFSGRQFSNSRSEMNVSTLELGDSALYLCASSYRDSNEKLFFGSGTQLSVL.

This chain joins TRBV2 and TRBJ2-2; D unclear. The V end was cut by 7 bases, the J end by 0 bases, with 9 bases between. This CDR3 is built from 14 residues. Germline lookup yields CDR1 SNHLY and CDR2 FYNNEI. In DNA form, the CDR3 reads TGTGCCAGCAAGGGCCCTCCGAACACCGGGGAGCTGTTTTTT. This gives the protein CASKGPPNTGELFF.

This clonotype was counted ten times or more. The gene calls are TRBV5-1 and TRBJ2-5; D is perhaps TRBD1 or TRBD2 (5 bases each). Germline V gene sequence: CDR1 SGHRS, CDR2 YFSETQ. This CDR3 is built from 15 residues. V lost 1 base to trimming and J lost 4 bases, with 14 bases between them. In DNA form, the CDR3 reads TGCGCCAGCAGCTTGACACAGGTCGGGGTAGAGACCCAGTACTTC. It specifies CASSLTQVGVETQYF. Looking up the rest from reference TRBV5-1 and TRBJ2-5 gives the full variable domain: KAGVTQTPRYLIKTRGQQVTLSCSPISGHRSVSWYQQTPGQGLQFLFEYFSETQRNKGNFPGRFSGRQFSNSRSEMNVSTLELGDSALYLCASSLTQVGVETQYFGPGTRLLVL.

This clonotype was counted at least ten times. The rearrangement joins TRBV11-2 to TRBJ1-1; D is undetermined. This CDR3 has 14 amino acids. The germline CDR1 and CDR2 sequences are SGHAT and FQNNGV. V was pared by 1 base and J by 0 bases, with 6 bases between. The CDR3 sequence: CASSLGPLNTEAFF. DNA of the CDR3: TGTGCCAGCAGCTTAGGTCCGTTGAACACTGAAGCTTTCTTT.

The chain uses TRBV19 and TRBJ2-5, with TRBD1 as a possible D gene (6 bases). CDR3 length equals 16 residues. The V gene's germline CDR1 is LNHDA and CDR2 SQIVND (reference sequence). Trimming took 1 base from V and 2 from J, leaving 14 bases between them. The CDR3 region has the DNA TGTGCCAGTAGTATAGTATGGGGGCGCGGACAAGAGACCCAGTACTTC. It specifies CASSIVWGRGQETQYF.

CDR3 in DNA: TGCAGTGCTAGGGCGTCGGGACTAGGGGCCTACGAGCAGTACTTC. It codes for CSARASGLGAYEQYF. The gene calls are TRBV20-1 and TRBJ2-7, with 8 bases aligning to TRBD2. The CDR3 sequence is 15 residues long. From germline, CDR1 is DFQATT and CDR2 SNEGSKA (reference sequence). J gave up 2 bases and V 3 bases, and 9 bases lay outside the gene matches.

This chain joins TRBV28 and TRBJ1-6; D is unresolved. V gave up 5 bases and J gave up 10 bases, with 12 bases separating them. The CDR3 is 13 amino acids. The germline V gene has CDR1 MDHEN and CDR2 SYDVKM. The CDR3 region is CASSLEADSPLHF. The CDR3 region has the DNA TGTGCCAGCAGTCTCGAGGCCGACTCACCCCTCCACTTT.

This clonotype appeared a few times. The genes are TRBV18 and TRBJ1-3, with unresolved D. V was shortened by 6 bases and J by 0 bases, with 9 bases between the two germline ends. The CDR3 extends over 14 amino acids. Per germline, CDR1 KGHSH and CDR2 LQKENI. CDR3 in DNA: TGTGCCAGCTCTCCAAGTGGCTCTGGAAACACCATATATTTT. Its protein product is CASSPSGSGNTIYF.

With regard to this clonotype: This may be a read error: a much more frequent sequence differs by one nucleotide. The rearrangement uses TRBV11-1 and TRBJ2-2; possible D gene TRBD2, 5 bases. CDR1 is SGHAT and CDR2 is FQDESV in the germline V gene (reference sequence). The CDR3 loop spans 15 amino acids. The CDR3 coding sequence is TGTGCCAGCAGCTTAGACCCCCACCTAGCCGGGGAGCTGTGTTTT. It specifies CASSLDPHLAGELCF.

This clonotype has a handful of counts. The CDR3 loop reads CASSKGATQETQYF. CDR3 in DNA: TGTGCCAGCAGTAAGGGGGCGACACAAGAGACCCAGTACTTC. The V call is TRBV12-3 or TRBV12-4, the J call TRBJ2-5, with 7 bases aligning to TRBD1. J was trimmed by 2 bases and V by 5 bases; bases with no gene match: 5. The CDR3 totals 14 residues.